This TCR beta chain was recorded in a study of identifying expanded T cells in peripheral blood. V gave up 4 bases and J gave up 4 bases, with 12 bases separating them. CDR1 and CDR2 from the germline V gene are SGHRS and YFSETQ. This CDR3 region has 14 residues. Measured with immunoSEQ multiplex PCR; TCRdb has only the in-frame clones, and not every one. The data show over 100,000 clones, roughly 88% seen once. Regarding the study as a whole: Two-week clone count variance significantly increased as total template count grew.

On this clone itself: Its specificity is unknown.

The sequence derives from a person aged 18 to 70 in good health. The chain carries TRBV5-1 and TRBJ1-5, with D tentatively TRBD1 (5 bases). Sequencing was performed on blood. CDR3 residues: CASSLGTGNQPQHF. The CDR3 DNA follows: TGCGCCAGCAGCCTCGGGACCGGAAATCAGCCCCAGCATTTT.